This section outlines one TCR beta chain sequence together with its context. Its antigen is currently not known. Per-nucleotide qualities are absent, and no much larger clonotype sits a single base away. V lost 6 bases and J lost 6 bases; the stretch between them is 12 bases long. From the cysteine up to the phenylalanine, the CDR3 has a length of 12 residues. The DNA shown is the 36-base CDR3, in frame from base 1. The germline V gene (reference sequence) supplies CDR1 MNHNY and CDR2 SVGAGI. Library creation used 5' RACE. TCRdb lists the instrument as NextSeq 500. To correct for sequencing error and PCR bias, the TCR library protocol tagged individual cDNA molecules with unique molecular identifiers. Both TCR alpha and beta chains were sequenced, and tight co-correlation was observed between alpha and beta sequence abundances in each sample. From the authors' description of their analysis: Decombinator V4 was used to annotate the V gene, J gene and CDR3 of the TCR sequences. TCRs were defined as expanded if a significant change between any two time points was detected under a Poisson model with p below 0.0001. TCR abundances were normalised to the total number of TCRs sequenced per sample and were expressed as counts per million. TRAV1-2 paired with TRAJ12, TRAJ20 or TRAJ33 defined MAIT TCRs, while TRAV10 paired with TRAJ18 defined iNKT TCRs. VDJdb, accessed on 1 November 2021, was searched for TCRs annotated for CMV, EBV and SARS-CoV-2, and TCRs annotated for more than one antigen were excluded. Using fastp at Q25 and MiXCR, TCRdb reprocessed the public reads and kept productive beta chains. Entries are consolidated by CDR3 protein sequence, retaining the most common genes and DNA. TCRdb, not the authors, supplied the V and J calls. In all, the sample holds under 100,000 distinct CDR3 sequences, and approximately 10% of those were seen once. Together, the top ten hold roughly 5% of the sample.

The data are from a study of early T cells in non-severe SARS-CoV-2 infection listed by TCRdb under 2021. Some background on the complete study: Bulk RNA from unsorted whole blood was used for TCR sequencing, so alpha and beta chains could not be paired. Study-level results and caveats: VDJdb matching was skewed toward anti-spike CD8 responses and likely underestimated virus-specific expansions, missing private and CD4 specificities.

Set within a cohort of healthcare workers in London, UK, this nested case-control study involved weekly PCR testing of nasopharyngeal swabs along with blood sampling. Healthcare workers were recruited during the week of the UK lockdown, between 23 and 31 March 2020, and followed weekly for up to about 15 weeks. The sequence was obtained from an adult who was a healthcare worker with PCR-confirmed SARS-CoV-2 infection or an uninfected control (not recorded which). Sequenced: whole blood. The sequence is built from TRBV6-6 and TRBJ2-7, with no D gene named confidently. The CDR3 amino acid sequence is: CASRPGVSEQYF. The nucleotides read TGTGCCAGCAGACCAGGTGTTAGCGAGCAGTACTTC.